This T cell receptor beta chain was documented in a study of cytotoxic CD8 clonotypes in ibrutinib-treated CLL (dated by TCRdb to the early 2020s). In the study overall: The cohort included some 14 treatment-naive and approximately eleven relapsed/refractory patients; under 18 were IGHV unmutated. Response samples were taken after a median of about a year on treatment, ranging from about 6 to 40 months. Patients were still on ibrutinib when every remission and progressive disease sample was collected. Cryopreserved peripheral blood mononuclear cells were obtained prior to treatment, at the time of response, and at either disease progression or sustained remission. Longitudinal samples were obtainable from about 30% of the roughly 90 participants in the trial. An average of about 250,000 productive templates and 94,082 productive rearrangements was obtained per sample. Responses were partial in roughly 24 patients and complete in 2; after median about 68 months follow-up, approximately 15 stayed in remission and some twelve progressed.

A MiSeq instrument was used for deep resolution sequencing, which targeted depths ranging from 1 in 1 million up to 1 in 200,000 T cells, with coverage averaging 10x for each clonotype. TCR beta libraries were generated with the immunoSEQ hsTCRB Kit. In the original analysis: The data were analyzed with ImmunoSEQ Analyzer and ImmunoSEQ Data Assistant, and V, D and J gene assignments followed IMGT definitions. Clonality, which ranges from 0 to 1, was calculated as one minus the normalized Shannon entropy of productive rearrangement frequencies. Public clonotype analysis was restricted to overrepresented clonotypes comprising at least 0.05% of each patient's repertoire. About a dozen repertoires from age-matched healthy donors, obtained from immuneACCESS, served as clonality controls. This is the immuneACCESS table as TCRdb keeps it, with only in-frame sequences that have V and J called. A part of the clones is gone; compared with another copy, unresolved V genes explain less than half, and the rest is unexplained. V, J and clone size were drawn from that table, and D and trimming were deduced from the DNA. In all, the sample holds nearly 100,000 clones, and 60% to 80% of those were seen once. Together, the top ten hold 32% of the sample.

This sample's time point label indicates: 12 to 13 months on ibrutinib. For TCR beta library preparation, approximately 2 micrograms of genomic DNA was extracted from cryopreserved PBMCs. Longitudinal blood samples from CLL patients on ibrutinib monotherapy underwent high-throughput TCR beta sequencing. The patients were enrolled in a single-center, open-label phase 2 trial of ibrutinib monotherapy. What the authors observed across the whole study: Sustained-remission and progressing patients did not have matched sampling times, and lymph node repertoires were not examined. An increase in clonality was observed at ibrutinib response, with clonality remaining stable during sustained remission and falling back toward baseline at progression. Baseline clonality was found to be higher than that of age-matched healthy donors and was strongly correlated with circulating CD8+ T-cell counts. Public clonotypes were rare and either shrank or stayed stable during treatment, and the rise in clonality at ibrutinib response reflected expansion of private clonotypes.

In regard to this clone: Its antigen specificity is not known. Base qualities are not provided; no much larger clone lies one nucleotide away.

The origin of this receptor is a human donor with chronic lymphocytic leukemia. The starting material was PBMCs, obtained after 12 months of ibrutinib treatment.

The nucleotides read TGTGCCAGCTCCAGTAGGGGGGTGAGCGCTGAAGCTTTCTTT. It translates to CASSSRGVSAEAFF. The V and J segments used are TRBV27 and TRBJ1-1; the D region possibly corresponds to TRBD1 (6 bases align). The CDR3 runs 14 residues from the cysteine to the phenylalanine. CDR3 DNA only is kept here, 42 bases in frame from base 1. Cut back by 8 bases and 6 bases, the V and J ends lie 19 bases apart. The germline V gene (reference sequence) provides CDR1 MNHEY and CDR2 SMNVEV.